This T cell receptor (beta chain) is drawn from a study of blood T cell repertoires in COVID-19. The CDR3 has 15 amino acids. With V trimmed by 5 bases and J by 3 bases, 6 bases remained unmatched. Germline CDR1 and CDR2: MNHEY and SMNVEV (reference sequence). TCRdb's table, derived via immunoSEQ multiplex PCR, lists solely in-frame clones and lacks some. The table records just over 300,000 clones, approximately 85% of them present only once. Cohort 3 recovered donors had two negative PCRs, clearance, or symptom resolution. The material sequenced was PBMCs or T cells enriched from blood (not recorded which). This chain uses TRBV27 with TRBJ1-2; 10 bases fit TRBD1. This sequence originates from a man under 40 who had recovered from COVID-19. This CDR3 reads CASSPGTGEYYGYTF. The CDR3 region has the DNA TGTGCCAGCAGTCCTGGGACAGGGGAATACTATGGCTACACCTTC.